The 29 T cell receptor beta chains below all came from one sample that was sequenced in a study of vaccination effects on CD4 cells after COVID-19. The ViraFEST assay expanded antigen-specific CD4+ T cells with viral peptide pools before sequencing. Researchers isolated CD4+ T cells once less than 13 days of culture had elapsed. Subjects were given two BNT162b2 or mRNA-1273 vaccine doses. Their antigens remain unidentified. Method: immunoSEQ multiplex PCR; TCRdb's copy keeps in-frame clones and lacks some. The table records roughly 46,000 clones, around 74% of them present only once. The material sequenced was CD4+ T cells from PBMCs cultured with HCoV-OC43 spike peptides, taken after COVID-19 vaccination. Stated subset: HCoV-OC43 spike overlapping peptide pool stimulation. Receptor source: a human donor who received a COVID-19 vaccine.

This rearrangement joins TRBV15 to TRBJ2-3; 7 nucleotides line up with TRBD2. The germline V gene encodes CDR1 LNHNV and CDR2 YYDKDF (reference sequence). J lost 7 bases, V lost 0 bases, and 10 bases had no gene match. The CDR3 spans 16 residues. The CDR3, as DNA: TGTGCCACCAGCAGAGATATTCCCACTAGCGCACATACGCAGTATTTT. As protein: CATSRDIPTSAHTQYF.

The V call is TRBV5-6, the J call TRBJ2-7; the match to TRBD1 covers 7 bases. The V and J ends lost 1 base and 6 bases, in that order; junction bases with no gene match: 1. The CDR3 runs to 12 residues. The V gene's germline CDR1 is SGHDT and CDR2 YYEEEE. CDR3 in DNA: TGTGCCAGCAGCTTGAGGACAGGCGAGCAGTACTTC. Translation gives CASSLRTGEQYF.

This chain uses TRBV27 with TRBJ1-1; D is unclear. The CDR3 has 14 amino acids. V lost 5 bases and J 11 bases, leaving 21 bases between the germline ends. The V gene's germline CDR1 is MNHEY and CDR2 SMNVEV (reference sequence). The CDR3 protein is CASSPLVGSGLAFF. In nucleotides, the CDR3 is TGTGCCAGCAGTCCCCTCGTGGGATCGGGGTTGGCTTTCTTT.

The chain joins TRBV7-7 to TRBJ2-5; 14 bases match TRBD2. This CDR3 contains 17 residues. Trimming took 1 base from V and 2 from J; bases not matched to a gene: 3. CDR1 and CDR2 (germline): SSHAT, FNYEAQ (reference sequence). CDR3 loop: CASSLGRLAGGQETQYF. CDR3 coding DNA: TGTGCCAGCAGCTTAGGCCGACTAGCGGGAGGGCAAGAGACCCAGTACTTC.

The chain employs TRBV4-1 and TRBJ2-2; maybe TRBD1 (5 bases). Germline CDR1 and CDR2: MGHRA and YSYEKL. The V and J ends lost 2 bases and 0 bases respectively, with 10 bases between them. The CDR3 totals 16 residues. CDR3 DNA: TGCGCCAGCAGCCAATCACAGGACCCGAACACCGGGGAGCTGTTTTTT. Translated, it gives CASSQSQDPNTGELFF.

The chain recombines TRBV5-1 with TRBJ2-7; 14 nucleotides line up with TRBD2. Germline CDR1 and CDR2: SGHRS and YFSETQ. The V segment lost 4 bases and the J segment 5 bases; nucleotides outside the gene matches: 8. The CDR3 has 16 amino acids. CDR3 sequence: CASSLGLAGGSHEQYF. The CDR3 nucleotides are TGCGCCAGCAGCCTCGGACTAGCGGGAGGATCCCACGAGCAGTACTTC.

By share, this clone counts as medium-sized. This sequence joins TRBV7-9 and TRBJ2-5, with D maybe TRBD2 (5 bases). This CDR3 contains 14 residues. Germline V gives CDR1 SEHNR, CDR2 FQNEAQ (reference sequence). Trimming took 1 base from V and 6 from J, leaving 12 bases between them. The CDR3 sequence: CASSLDLGVQTQYF. Written as DNA, the CDR3 is TGTGCCAGCAGCTTAGATCTCGGGGTGCAGACCCAGTACTTC.

V and J are TRBV12-5 and TRBJ2-3; D gene uncertain. The CDR3 loop spans 13 amino acids. Germline V gives CDR1 LGHNT, CDR2 FRNRAP. Trimming took off 2 bases at V and 2 bases at J, with 5 bases between the two ends. The CDR3 DNA is TGTGCTAGTGGTTTGCGGGTCACAGATACGCAGTATTTT. It codes for CASGLRVTDTQYF.

The chain joins TRBV5-1 to TRBJ1-2; no definite D call. Looked up from germline, CDR1 is SGHRS and CDR2 is YFSETQ. Trimming stripped 0 bases from V and 4 bases from J, with 16 bases between. The CDR3 has 16 residues. The CDR3 here is CASSLAPGRFSYGYTF. Written as DNA, the CDR3 is TGCGCCAGCAGCTTGGCACCAGGCAGATTTTCCTATGGCTACACCTTC.

This chain links TRBV10-2 with TRBJ2-7; 11 positions match TRBD2. The J segment lost 3 bases and the V segment lost 3 bases, leaving 4 bases of the junction unmatched. Germline CDR1 is WSHSY and CDR2 is SAAADI. CDR3 length: 15 residues. CDR3 protein: CASSDAGLADYEQYF. CDR3 sequence (DNA): TGCGCCAGCAGTGATGCGGGACTAGCGGACTACGAGCAGTACTTC.

V usage is TRBV6-1 and J usage is TRBJ2-7; D call uncertain. The length of the CDR3 is 14 residues. V lost 2 bases and J lost 3, with 11 bases in between. Looked up from germline, CDR1 is MNHNS and CDR2 is SASEGT. CDR3 sequence: CASSESGVIYEQYF. CDR3 bases: TGTGCCAGCAGTGAATCTGGGGTAATCTACGAGCAGTACTTC.

The chain uses TRBV4-1 and TRBJ1-1; TRBD1 might be the D (6 bases). This CDR3 comprises 16 residues. CDR1 and CDR2 from the germline V gene are MGHRA and YSYEKL. Trimming removed 3 bases at V and 3 bases at J, with 17 bases between. CDR3 bases: TGCGCCAGCAGCCACAGGGGTTTAAGGAGAGACACTGAAGCTTTCTTT. This encodes CASSHRGLRRDTEAFF.

The chain combines TRBV3-1 (or the pseudogene TRBV3-2) with TRBJ1-2, with D possibly matching TRBD1 (5 bases). The CDR3 is 14 amino acids. CDR1 and CDR2 (germline): LGHDT, YNNKEL (reference sequence). The V gene lost 2 bases and the J gene lost 4 bases, with 11 bases spanning the gap. The DNA for the CDR3 is TGTGCCAGCAGCCAATTGCGACAGACCTATGGCTACACCTTC. Amino acid sequence: CASSQLRQTYGYTF.

The chain recombines TRBV6-2 or TRBV6-3 with TRBJ1-6; no reliable D call. The CDR3 runs to 16 residues. CDR1 MNHEY and CDR2 SVGEGT come from the germline V gene. Trimming pared 2 bases from V and 8 bases from J, leaving 16 bases between. The DNA for the CDR3 is TGTGCCAGCAGTTACCGCCGGAGTACAAAGTATTCACCCCTCCACTTT. The encoded protein is CASSYRRSTKYSPLHF.

This chain joins TRBV29-1 and TRBJ1-2; the match to TRBD1 covers 9 bases. The CDR3 is 15 residues long. Germline V lookup: CDR1 SQVTM, CDR2 ANQGSEA. V gave up 7 bases and J gave up 4 bases; unmatched junction bases: 13. CDR3 sequence (DNA): TGCAGCGACACAGCTCCGGGACAGGGAATCTATGGCTACACCTTC. Protein product: CSDTAPGQGIYGYTF.

This clone was seen a handful of times. The V call is TRBV2, the J call TRBJ2-7; D possibly corresponds to TRBD2 (6 bases). Germline V CDR1 and CDR2: SNHLY, FYNNEI. The V and J ends lost 6 bases and 3 bases respectively, with 21 bases between them. This CDR3 has 16 amino acids. The CDR3 loop reads CASSRPLGGIDYEQYF. CDR3 DNA: TGTGCCAGCAGCCGACCGTTGGGGGGAATCGACTACGAGCAGTACTTC.

The genes are TRBV6-2 or TRBV6-3 and TRBJ1-6, with no clear D. Germline V CDR1 and CDR2: MNHEY, SVGEGT. The CDR3 is 13 residues long. Trimming stripped 5 bases from V and 7 bases from J, with 9 bases between. This CDR3 is CASSPGPNSPLHF. CDR3 nucleotide sequence: TGTGCCAGCAGTCCCGGACCGAATTCACCCCTCCACTTT.

The rearrangement uses TRBV30 and TRBJ1-1, with 9 bases that match TRBD1. This CDR3 is built from 16 residues. Germline V CDR1 and CDR2: GTSNPN, SVGIG (reference sequence). V lost 3 bases to trimming and J lost 4 bases; unmatched junction nucleotides: 12. CDR3 DNA: TGTGCCTGGAGAGGGGGAATAGGACAGGGGAGCACTGAAGCTTTCTTT. Translated: CAWRGGIGQGSTEAFF.

This rearrangement joins TRBV19 to TRBJ1-2; no clear D gene. Germline lookup yields CDR1 LNHDA and CDR2 SQIVND (reference sequence). V was cut by 3 bases and J by 1 base, with 12 bases left in between. This CDR3 comprises 15 residues. The CDR3 loop is CASSMASFFNYGYTF. The CDR3 DNA reads as TGTGCCAGTAGTATGGCCAGCTTCTTTAACTATGGCTACACCTTC.

The V call is TRBV14, the J call TRBJ1-2; D unresolved. Germline V CDR1 and CDR2: SGHDN, FVKESK. The CDR3 runs 13 residues. V gave up 0 bases and J gave up 8 bases, with 10 bases separating them. For the CDR3, the DNA is TGTGCCAGCAGCCAAGATCAGCAGTTCGGCTACACCTTC. Protein: CASSQDQQFGYTF.

This clone was counted only a few times. The rearrangement uses TRBV7-7 and TRBJ2-5, with 12 bases lining up with TRBD2. V lost 5 bases, J lost 4 bases, and 11 bases stayed unmatched. Germline V gene lookup returns CDR1 SSHAT and CDR2 FNYEAQ (reference sequence). The CDR3 runs to 17 residues. For the CDR3, the DNA is TGTGCCAGCAGCCCAAGGACTAGCGGGGACCTACGAGAGACCCAGTACTTC. This encodes CASSPRTSGDLRETQYF.

V gene TRBV19 combines with J gene TRBJ1-5; D is perhaps TRBD1 (5 bases). Per germline, CDR1 LNHDA and CDR2 SQIVND (reference sequence). CDR3 length: 14 residues. Trimming took off 3 bases at V and 9 bases at J, with 15 bases between the two ends. CDR3 region: CASSIGTVSGPQHF. As DNA, the CDR3 is TGTGCCAGTAGTATCGGGACCGTGAGTGGGCCCCAGCATTTT.

The rearrangement uses TRBV7-6 and TRBJ1-3, with D unclear. The germline CDR1 and CDR2 sequences are SGHVS and FNYEAQ. The V gene lost 5 bases and the J gene lost 0 bases, with 11 bases spanning the gap. The CDR3 loop spans 15 amino acids. CDR3 region: CASSTGPSSGNTIYF. The CDR3 DNA reads TGTGCCAGCAGCACGGGCCCAAGCTCTGGAAACACCATATATTTT.

This chain connects TRBV30 to TRBJ2-5, with unresolved D. This CDR3 contains 12 residues. V was shortened by 4 bases and J by 2 bases, with 8 bases between the two germline ends. Germline V gene data show CDR1 as GTSNPN and CDR2 as SVGIG (reference sequence). The CDR3 region has the DNA TGTGCCTGGAACAAAATACAAGAGACCCAGTACTTC. Amino acid sequence: CAWNKIQETQYF.

The chain links TRBV18 to TRBJ2-1; no clear D gene. Trimming removed 3 bases from V and 0 bases from J, with 9 bases in between. The germline gives CDR1 KGHSH, CDR2 LQKENI. The length of the CDR3 is 15 residues. CDR3 sequence: CASSPAESSYNEQFF. In DNA, the CDR3 is TGTGCCAGCTCACCGGCGGAGAGCTCCTACAATGAGCAGTTCTTC.

The chain is built from TRBV5-1 and TRBJ1-1; D may be TRBD1 (5 bases). The V gene lost 4 bases and the J gene lost 1 base, with 11 bases spanning the gap. The CDR3 runs to 14 residues. Germline CDR1 reads SGHRS; CDR2 reads YFSETQ. The CDR3 sequence is CASSRDGQNTEAFF. The CDR3, as DNA: TGCGCCAGCAGCAGGGACGGCCAGAACACTGAAGCTTTCTTT.

V usage is TRBV18 and J usage is TRBJ1-2, with D unresolved. V shed 2 bases and J shed 4 bases, with 11 bases lying between them. Germline CDR1 KGHSH, CDR2 LQKENI. The CDR3 has 14 residues. The CDR3 here is CASSPMDPAYGYTF. DNA for the CDR3: TGTGCCAGCTCACCAATGGACCCGGCCTATGGCTACACCTTC.

The chain joins TRBV19 to TRBJ1-4; the D is unclear. CDR1 LNHDA and CDR2 SQIVND come from the germline V gene (reference sequence). The ends were cut back, 5 bases at V and 0 bases at J, with 7 bases in the middle. The length of the CDR3 is 14 residues. The CDR3, as DNA: TGTGCCAGTAGTCTCGTTGCAACTAATGAAAAACTGTTTTTT. Encoded protein: CASSLVATNEKLFF.

In its sample, this clone was seen once. The rearrangement links TRBV11-2 to TRBJ1-1, with D uncertain. The CDR3 has 11 amino acids. The germline gives CDR1 SGHAT, CDR2 FQNNGV. V lost 2 bases to trimming and J lost 4 bases, with 2 bases between them. Written as DNA, the CDR3 is TGTGCCAGCAGCTTAAGCACTGAAGCTTTCTTT. Its protein product is CASSLSTEAFF.